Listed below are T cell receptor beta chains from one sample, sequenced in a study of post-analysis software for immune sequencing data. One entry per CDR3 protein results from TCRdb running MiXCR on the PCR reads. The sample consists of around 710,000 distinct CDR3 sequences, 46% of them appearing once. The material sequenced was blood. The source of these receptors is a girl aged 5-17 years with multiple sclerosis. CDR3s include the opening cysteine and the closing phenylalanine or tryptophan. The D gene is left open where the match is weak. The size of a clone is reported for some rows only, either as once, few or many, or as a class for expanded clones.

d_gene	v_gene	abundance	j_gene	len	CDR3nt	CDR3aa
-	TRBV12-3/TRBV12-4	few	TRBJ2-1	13	TGTGCCAGCGGAAAGGTGGGCTCCAATGAGCAGTTCTTC	CASGKVGSNEQFF
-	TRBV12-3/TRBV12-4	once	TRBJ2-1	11	TGTGCCACCCAGGGGAGGGGTGAGCAGTTCTTC	CATQGRGEQFF
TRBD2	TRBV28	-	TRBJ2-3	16	TGTGCCAGCAGTTTATACCTAGCGGGAGTGGCAGATACGCAGTATTTT	CASSLYLAGVADTQYF
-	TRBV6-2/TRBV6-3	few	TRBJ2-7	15	TGTGCCACCCTCGGCCGGATCCCCCTCTCCTACGAGCAGTACTTC	CATLGRIPLSYEQYF
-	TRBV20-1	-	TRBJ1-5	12	TGCAGTGCTACCCCGGGGAATCAGCCCCAGCATTTT	CSATPGNQPQHF
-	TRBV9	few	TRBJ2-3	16	TGTGCCAGCAGCGTAGTCGGTCAGCAAATCCCAGATACGCAGTATTTT	CASSVVGQQIPDTQYF
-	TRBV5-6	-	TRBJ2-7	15	TGTGCCAGCAGCTTGTCGGTGCAGCTAATCTACGAGCAGTACTTC	CASSLSVQLIYEQYF
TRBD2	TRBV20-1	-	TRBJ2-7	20	TGCAGTGCTAGTACGGTCGTTCGGGCTAGCGGGAGTTGGGTATTATACGAGCAGTACTTC	CSASTVVRASGSWVLYEQYF
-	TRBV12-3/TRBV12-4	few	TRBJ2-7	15	TGTGCCAGCAGTTTAGGGGGACCTGGTTCCTACGAGCAGTACTTC	CASSLGGPGSYEQYF
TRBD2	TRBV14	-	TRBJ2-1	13	TGTGCCAGCAGCCACCTAGCGGGATTTGAGCAGTTCTTC	CASSHLAGFEQFF
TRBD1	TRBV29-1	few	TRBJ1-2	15	TGCAGCGTTGAAGATGATGTTGGGACAGGGTATGGCTACACCTTC	CSVEDDVGTGYGYTF
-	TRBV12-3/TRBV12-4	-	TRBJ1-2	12	TGTGCCAGCAGCACTTTTCCCTATGGCTACACCTTC	CASSTFPYGYTF
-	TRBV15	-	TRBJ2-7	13	TGTGCCACCAGCAGAGATCGTGGGGGCGAGCAGTACTTC	CATSRDRGGEQYF
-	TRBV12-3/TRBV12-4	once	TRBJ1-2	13	TGTGCCAGCAGTACGACCTCTAACTATGGCTACACCTTC	CASSTTSNYGYTF
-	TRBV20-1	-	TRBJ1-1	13	TGCAGTGCTAGGGATAATTTGGGGACTGAAGCTTTCTTT	CSARDNLGTEAFF